This passage covers 26 T cell receptor beta chains from one sample sequenced in a study of identical twins. MiXCR was run by TCRdb on the 5' RACE reads, yielding one entry per CDR3 protein. The sample holds about 890,000 distinct CDR3 sequences, 10% to 15% seen once. These data are also associated with another study on yellow fever vaccine responses in identical twins.

The sample was PBMCs. Source of these receptors: a woman aged 18-35 years in good health.

The CDR3 coding sequence is TGTGCCAGCAGCGGCAGTTTCAATGAGCAGTTCTTC. This codes for CASSGSFNEQFF. The chain uses TRBV7-9 and TRBJ2-1, with D uncertain. CDR1 and CDR2 from the germline V gene are SEHNR and FQNEAQ (reference sequence). The V gene lost 5 bases and the J gene lost 6 bases, with 8 bases spanning the gap. The CDR3 length is 12 residues.

The chain uses TRBV7-3 and TRBJ2-1, with D possibly matching TRBD2 (5 bases). Germline CDR1 and CDR2: SGHTA and FQGTGA. This CDR3 is built from 13 residues. Trimming took off 5 bases at V and 6 bases at J, with 11 bases between the two ends. CDR3 nucleotides: TGTGCCAGCAGCCCGGGATTTGGCAATGAGCAGTTCTTC. It yields the protein CASSPGFGNEQFF.

The rearrangement joins TRBV29-1 to TRBJ2-7; D is perhaps TRBD2 (5 bases). V dropped 4 bases and J dropped 0 bases, with 13 bases sitting between them. This CDR3 region has 14 residues. CDR1 SQVTM and CDR2 ANQGSEA come from the germline V gene. The CDR3 DNA reads as TGCAGCGTTGCTTCGGAGGCCCTCTCCTACGAGCAGTACTTC. Protein: CSVASEALSYEQYF.

This clonotype was recorded many times. V is TRBV12-5 and J is TRBJ2-7; maybe TRBD1 (6 bases). The germline gives CDR1 LGHNT, CDR2 FRNRAP. V dropped 5 bases and J dropped 2 bases, with 7 bases sitting between them. This CDR3 contains 12 residues. In nucleotides, the CDR3 is TGTGCTAGTGGTACAGGGACCTACGAGCAGTACTTC. The encoded protein is CASGTGTYEQYF.

J is TRBJ2-5 and V is TRBV29-1; D ambiguous. The V and J ends lost 0 bases and 6 bases respectively, with 14 bases between them. Germline assignment: CDR1 SQVTM and CDR2 ANQGSEA. The CDR3 contains 14 residues. CDR3 residues: CSVEDPRSRQTQYF. CDR3 in DNA: TGCAGCGTTGAAGATCCGAGATCGCGGCAGACCCAGTACTTC.

The chain has TRBV9 and TRBJ2-7, with D possibly being TRBD2 (5 bases). The CDR3 is 14 amino acids. Germline-derived CDR1 and CDR2 are SGDLS and YYNGEE. Trimming stripped 0 bases from V and 4 bases from J, with 11 bases between. The CDR3 reads CASSVDLGGYEQYF. The DNA of the CDR3 is TGTGCCAGCAGCGTAGACTTAGGAGGTTACGAGCAGTACTTC.

The chain is built from TRBV7-2 and TRBJ2-7, with a possible D match to TRBD1 (6 bases). V dropped 4 bases and J dropped 2 bases, with 12 bases sitting between them. Germline CDR1 and CDR2: SGHTA and FQGNSA. This CDR3 comprises 14 residues. The CDR3 DNA follows: TGTGCCAGCAGCTCAGGGGTGGGGACCTACGAGCAGTACGTC. Translation gives CASSSGVGTYEQYV.

This sequence joins TRBV2 and TRBJ2-3; D is perhaps TRBD1 (5 bases). Germline-derived CDR1 and CDR2 are SNHLY and FYNNEI. The CDR3 is 17 amino acids. V shed 0 bases and J shed 0 bases, with 13 bases lying between them. The CDR3 DNA is TGTGCCAGCAGTGAAGCGCTTCGGAGACAGAGCACAGATACGCAGTATTTT. This encodes CASSEALRRQSTDTQYF.

This chain connects TRBV21-1 to TRBJ2-7. TRBV21-1 is listed as a pseudogene. CDR3 length: 14 residues. The CDR3 loop reads CASSKRLGSYEQYV. The CDR3 DNA reads TGTGCCAGCAGCAAAAGGCTAGGATCCTACGAGCAGTACGTC.

In this sample, this clonotype turned up a few times. The rearrangement uses TRBV20-1 and TRBJ2-3; 8 bases align to TRBD2. CDR3 length: 17 amino acids. The J segment lost 1 base and the V segment lost 3 bases, leaving 12 bases of the junction unmatched. Germline CDR1 reads DFQATT; CDR2 reads SNEGSKA (reference sequence). DNA of the CDR3: TGCAGTGCTAGGACCTTCTCCGGGACTAGAGGCACAGATACGCAGTATTTT. Amino acid sequence: CSARTFSGTRGTDTQYF.

This clonotype was counted only a few times. The rearrangement joins TRBV6-5 to TRBJ2-7, with a possible D match to TRBD1 (6 bases). This CDR3 is 14 amino acids long. CDR1 is MNHEY and CDR2 is SVGAGI in the germline V gene. The V end lost 2 bases, the J end lost 5 bases, and 13 bases lay between the germline ends. DNA for the CDR3: TGTGCCAGCAGTTACGCGGTCAGGGGCGACGAGCAGTACTTC. Encoded protein: CASSYAVRGDEQYF.

This sequence joins TRBV6-1 and TRBJ1-4; no clear D gene. V lost 6 bases to trimming and J lost 14 bases, with 13 bases between them. This CDR3 region has 11 residues. The germline V gene has CDR1 MNHNS and CDR2 SASEGT. DNA for the CDR3: TGTGCCAGCAGGGAGATTCAACCTCTGTTTTTT. Residues: CASREIQPLFF.

This clonotype was seen more than once but under ten times. This chain connects TRBV29-1 to TRBJ2-7; 7 bases line up with TRBD2. Germline V gene data show CDR1 as SQVTM and CDR2 as ANQGSEA. V trimming: 8 bases; J trimming: 2 bases; junction bases outside the gene matches: 6. The CDR3 consists of 12 residues. In nucleotides, the CDR3 is TGCAGCACCCGGGACTACCCCTACGAGCAGTACTTC. Its protein product is CSTRDYPYEQYF.

This clonotype was counted many times. This sequence joins TRBV12-3 or TRBV12-4 and TRBJ2-5, with D possibly matching TRBD1 (6 bases). Deletions cut 6 bases from V and 4 bases from J, with 9 bases between. The CDR3 spans 12 residues. The CDR3 bases are TGTGCCAGCAGCCGGACAGTAGAGACCCAGTACTTC. It specifies CASSRTVETQYF.

This clonotype was detected many times. J is TRBJ2-3 and V is TRBV5-1; TRBD1 is a possible D gene (6 bases). V dropped 0 bases and J dropped 0 bases, with 11 bases sitting between them. Per germline, CDR1 SGHRS and CDR2 YFSETQ. This CDR3 is built from 16 residues. In nucleotides, the CDR3 is TGCGCCAGCAGCTTGGCCGGGACACCGAGCACAGATACGCAGTATTTT. The encoded protein is CASSLAGTPSTDTQYF.

The chain combines TRBV3-1 with TRBJ2-5, with 7 nucleotides matching TRBD2. The V gene end was trimmed by 7 bases and the J gene end by 5 bases; junction bases not matched to a gene: 10. There are 14 residues in the CDR3. CDR1 LGHDT and CDR2 YNNKEL come from the germline V gene (reference sequence). The CDR3 loop is CASMPGLPGETQYF. The CDR3, as DNA: TGTGCCAGCATGCCGGGACTACCCGGGGAGACCCAGTACTTC.

The chain recombines TRBV6-1 with TRBJ2-7, with D perhaps matching TRBD2 (6 bases). CDR1 is MNHNS, CDR2 SASEGT, per germline. V was shortened by 6 bases and J by 3 bases, with 18 bases between the two germline ends. This CDR3 comprises 15 residues. CDR3 region: CASSPSRDLRYEQYF. In nucleotides, the CDR3 is TGTGCCAGCAGCCCGTCCCGGGACTTACGCTACGAGCAGTACTTC.

This clonotype has just one count. The chain is built from TRBV6-2 or TRBV6-3 and TRBJ2-7, with a weak D call TRBD1 (6 bases). Germline loops: CDR1 MNHEY, CDR2 SVGEGT. V was pared by 2 bases and J by 3 bases, with 11 bases between. The CDR3 runs 14 residues. The CDR3 DNA follows: TGTGCCAGCAGTTACCGAGGGGGTGTCTACGAGCAGTACGTC. It specifies CASSYRGGVYEQYV.

This clonotype was seen at least ten times. The chain combines TRBV12-3 or TRBV12-4 with TRBJ2-7, with 9 bases aligning to TRBD1. After removal of 8 bases from V and 4 bases from J, the junction contained 12 bases not matched to a gene. The CDR3 is 15 residues long. The CDR3 loop reads CASSPPGQGIYEQYF. As DNA, the CDR3 is TGTGCCAGCTCCCCTCCGGGACAGGGAATTTACGAGCAGTACTTC.

This clonotype was observed at least ten times. This chain joins TRBV7-9 and TRBJ2-7; D uncertain. Trimming left V 5 bases short and J 3 bases short, with 8 bases between. Per germline, CDR1 SEHNR and CDR2 FQNEAQ (reference sequence). The CDR3 totals 12 residues. The CDR3 loop is CASSPANYEQYF. The DNA for the CDR3 is TGTGCCAGCAGCCCCGCAAACTACGAGCAGTACTTC. The full variable domain, rest sourced from reference TRBV7-9 and TRBJ2-7, is DTGVSQNPRHKITKRGQNVTFRCDPISEHNRLYWYRQTLGQGPEFLTYFQNEAQLEKSRLLSDRFSAERPKGSFSTLEIQRTEQGDSAMYLCASSPANYEQYFGPGTRLTVT.

This clonotype has just a few counts. The rearrangement links TRBV5-1 to TRBJ2-1; D unresolved. V shed 4 bases and J shed 12 bases, with 11 bases lying between them. The CDR3 has 11 amino acids. Germline V gene data show CDR1 as SGHRS and CDR2 as YFSETQ. CDR3 sequence: CASSSRLGQFF. CDR3 DNA sequence: TGCGCCAGCAGCAGCCGGCTTGGGCAGTTCTTC.

This clonotype was counted between two and nine times. This sequence joins TRBV9 and TRBJ1-3, with a weak D call TRBD1 (5 bases). Germline CDR1 reads SGDLS; CDR2 reads YYNGEE. The CDR3 has 15 amino acids. V was clipped by 4 bases and J by 8 bases, with 19 bases between them. The CDR3 region is CASSPSGPPGDTIYF. CDR3 nucleotides: TGTGCCAGCAGCCCCTCGGGACCCCCTGGTGACACCATATATTTT.

This clonotype was observed a handful of times. This chain uses TRBV20-1 with TRBJ2-7; the D gene is possibly TRBD1 (6 bases). Trimming removed 3 bases from V and 6 bases from J, with 15 bases in between. CDR1 is DFQATT, CDR2 SNEGSKA, per germline (reference sequence). The length of the CDR3 is 13 residues. This CDR3 is CSARTGQPVEQYF. The CDR3 coding sequence is TGCAGTGCTAGGACGGGACAACCGGTCGAGCAGTACTTC.

There are a few counts of this clonotype. V usage is TRBV2 and J usage is TRBJ1-2; a possible D gene is TRBD1 (5 bases). V lost 11 bases and J 0 bases, leaving 19 bases between the germline ends. From germline, CDR1 is SNHLY and CDR2 FYNNEI. This CDR3 is built from 15 residues. As DNA, the CDR3 is TGTGCCTCCCTGGCAGGTGACAGACCTAACTATGGCTACACCTTC. This encodes CASLAGDRPNYGYTF.

The chain links TRBV6-1 to TRBJ2-1, with 15 bases that match TRBD2. Trimming removed 1 base from V and 3 bases from J; junction bases left unmatched: 1. Germline CDR1 and CDR2: MNHNS and SASEGT. This CDR3 spans 17 amino acids. CDR3 loop: CASSEGTSGRGYNEQFF. The CDR3 DNA follows: TGTGCCAGCAGTGAAGGGACTAGCGGGAGGGGCTACAATGAGCAGTTCTTC.

This clonotype was counted between two and nine times. The CDR3 here is CASIITGELFF. CDR3 coding DNA: TGTGCCAGCATCATTACCGGGGAGCTGTTTTTT. The gene calls are TRBV12-3 or TRBV12-4 and TRBJ2-2; D gene unclear. V gave up 7 bases and J gave up 5 bases, with 5 bases separating them. The CDR3 is 11 residues long.